The entry below describes one T cell receptor (beta chain). The antigen is undetermined. These data originate in a study of cytomegalovirus exposure and HLA in healthy donors. Study-level background: Some 80 million unique TCRs from HLA-typed donors were held in an early data release.

Trimming pared 3 bases from V and 1 base from J, leaving 13 bases between. Germline V lookup: CDR1 LNHDA, CDR2 SQIVND (reference sequence). The CDR3 extends over 16 amino acids. Both 60 Vbeta primers and 13 Jbeta primers went into the PCR. Profiled with immunoSEQ multiplex PCR; TCRdb holds only in-frame clones, not every one. This table has approximately 110,000 clones, 75% to 85% appearing once. Study-level findings and limits: Across donors, sequencing depth was assumed by presence/absence analyses to be roughly uniform. In an earlier analysis, about 90% or about 30%: the productive usage of most TCR beta V segments. Common viral pathogens (according to a later analysis) appeared linked to several of the most significant clusters.

This sequence originates from a man aged 30 to 45 in good health and CMV-seronegative. The sample was PBMCs. This chain connects TRBV19 to TRBJ1-3; the D gene is possibly TRBD1 (6 bases). The CDR3: CASSMAGAFSGNTIYF. In DNA, the CDR3 is TGTGCCAGTAGTATGGCGGGGGCGTTTTCTGGAAACACCATATATTTT.